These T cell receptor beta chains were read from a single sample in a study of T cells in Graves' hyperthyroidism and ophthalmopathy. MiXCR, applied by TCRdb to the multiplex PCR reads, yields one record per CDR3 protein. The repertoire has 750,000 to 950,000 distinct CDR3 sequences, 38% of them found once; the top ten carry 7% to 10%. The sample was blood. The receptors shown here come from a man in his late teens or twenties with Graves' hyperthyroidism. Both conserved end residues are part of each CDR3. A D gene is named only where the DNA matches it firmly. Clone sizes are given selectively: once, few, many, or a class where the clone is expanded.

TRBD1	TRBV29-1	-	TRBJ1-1	TGCAGCGTAGGTAGCCGGGACAGGGGGCTAGGTACTGAAGCTTTCTTT	CSVGSRDRGLGTEAFF
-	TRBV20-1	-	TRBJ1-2	TGCAGTGCTAGAGATGGAGGGTGGGGTTATGGCTACACCTTC	CSARDGGWGYGYTF
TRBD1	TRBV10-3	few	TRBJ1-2	TGTGCCATCAGCCTACAGGGGAGTGGCTACACCTTC	CAISLQGSGYTF
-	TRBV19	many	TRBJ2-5	TGTGCCAGTAGTTCGGGAAGCCGAGAGACCCAGTACTTC	CASSSGSRETQYF
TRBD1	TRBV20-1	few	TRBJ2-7	TGCAGTGCAAGACAGGGGGCCCGCGTTGACGAGCAGTACTTC	CSARQGARVDEQYF
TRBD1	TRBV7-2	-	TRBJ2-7	TGTGCCAGCAGCTTAACTCATCCGGGACAGGGTTCCTACGAGCAGTACTTC	CASSLTHPGQGSYEQYF
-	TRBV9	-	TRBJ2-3	TGTGCCAGCAGCGAGCAAACAGATACGCAGTATTTT	CASSEQTDTQYF
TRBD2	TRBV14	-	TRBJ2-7	TGTGCCAGCAGCCAAGACGGGCCCTTAGCGGGAGGGGACGAGCAGTACTTC	CASSQDGPLAGGDEQYF
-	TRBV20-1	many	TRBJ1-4	TGCAGTGCTCCCAGCCCAACTAATGAAAAACTGTTTTTT	CSAPSPTNEKLFF
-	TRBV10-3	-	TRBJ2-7	TGTGCCAGCAGTGAGTCCCGTCTAGCGAACTACGAGCAGTACTTC	CASSESRLANYEQYF
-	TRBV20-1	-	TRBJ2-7	TGCAGTTCCTCTACCGTGGGTGAGCAGTACTTC	CSSSTVGEQYF
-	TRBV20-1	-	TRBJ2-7	TGCAGTGCTAGAAGCTCACTTGCCAGCTCCTACGAGCAGTACTTC	CSARSSLASSYEQYF
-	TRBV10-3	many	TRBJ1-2	TGTGCCATCAGAGAGGAATCTAACTATGGCTACACCTTC	CAIREESNYGYTF
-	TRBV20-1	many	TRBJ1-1	TGCAGTGCTAGGCTGCCTCGTGGGAACACTGAAGCTTTCTTT	CSARLPRGNTEAFF
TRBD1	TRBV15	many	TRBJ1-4	TGTGCCACCGCCGGGACAGGGGGCGAAAAACTGTTTTTT	CATAGTGGEKLFF
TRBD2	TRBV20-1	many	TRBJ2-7	TGCAGTGCTAGGGACATAGCGGGGGACTCCTACGAGCAGTACTTC	CSARDIAGDSYEQYF
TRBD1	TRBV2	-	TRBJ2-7	TGTGCCAGCAGCCGAACAGGGGACTCCTACGAGCAGTACTTC	CASSRTGDSYEQYF
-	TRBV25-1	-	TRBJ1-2	TGTGCCAGCAGGCGCGAAGAGGGGGTTAACTATGGCTACACCTTC	CASRREEGVNYGYTF
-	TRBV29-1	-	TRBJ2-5	TGCAGCGTTAAGGGGCCTCGGACAGTGGGAGAGACCCAGTACTTC	CSVKGPRTVGETQYF
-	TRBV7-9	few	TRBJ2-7	TGTGCCAGCAGCTTTTCACCAGGGGCAATACTCTACGAGCAGTACTTC	CASSFSPGAILYEQYF
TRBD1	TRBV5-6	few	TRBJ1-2	TGTGCCAGCAGCTTCGGGGACAGTGGCTACACCTTC	CASSFGDSGYTF
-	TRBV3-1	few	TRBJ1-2	TGTGCCAGCAGCCAAACGAACCCCCAGAGAGGTGGCTACACCTTC	CASSQTNPQRGGYTF
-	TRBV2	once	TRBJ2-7	TGTGCCAGCACCTCCGGGAAAGGGGAACTCGAGCAGTACTTC	CASTSGKGELEQYF
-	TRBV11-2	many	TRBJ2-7	TGTGCCAGCAGCGGATTCGACGAGCAGTACTTC	CASSGFDEQYF
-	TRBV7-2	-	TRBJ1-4	TGTGCCAGCAGCCACCCGACACAGACAAGAAAAAAACTGTTTTTT	CASSHPTQTRKKLFF
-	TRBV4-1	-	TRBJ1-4	TGCGCCAGCAGCAACACAGGTGCAACTAATGAAAAACTGTTTTTT	CASSNTGATNEKLFF
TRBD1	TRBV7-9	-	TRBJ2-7	TGCGCCAGCAGCCAAATGACAGGGGCGGCCTACGAGCAGTACTTC	CASSQMTGAAYEQYF
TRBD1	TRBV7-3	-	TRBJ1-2	TGTGCCAGCAGCTTCGGGACAGGGGTTAACTATGGCTACACCTTC	CASSFGTGVNYGYTF
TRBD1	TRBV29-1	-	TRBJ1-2	TGCAGCTCTCCTGACAGGGTGAACTATGGCTACACCTTC	CSSPDRVNYGYTF
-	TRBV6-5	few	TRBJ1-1	TGTGCCAGCACTCCAAAGCGGGGGGCAGGTGAAGCTTTCTTT	CASTPKRGAGEAFF
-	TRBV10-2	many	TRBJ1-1	TGCGCCAGCAGTGGGCGGGGTACTGAAGCTTTCTTT	CASSGRGTEAFF
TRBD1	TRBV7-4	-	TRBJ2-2	TGTGCCAGCAGCCCGACCTTGGGACAGGGGATTAAGTCCGGGGAGCTGTTTTTT	CASSPTLGQGIKSGELFF
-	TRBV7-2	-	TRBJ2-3	TGTGCCAGCAGCTTAGGCCCGGAGGATACGCAGTATTTT	CASSLGPEDTQYF
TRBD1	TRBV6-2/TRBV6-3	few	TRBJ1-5	TGTGCCAGCAGTTCCGGACAGGAGTTTCGCAATCAGCCCCAGCATTTT	CASSSGQEFRNQPQHF
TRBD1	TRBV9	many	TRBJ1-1	TGTGCCAGCAGCGACCTTGCAGGGGGCGGTGAAGCTTTCTTT	CASSDLAGGGEAFF
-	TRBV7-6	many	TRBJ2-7	TGTGCCAGCAGCTTAGACGCTGGACGGCCCTACGAGCAGTACTTC	CASSLDAGRPYEQYF
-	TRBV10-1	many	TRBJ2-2	TGCGCCAGCAGTGAAAGAGCCACATCGAACACCGGGGAGCTGTTTTTT	CASSERATSNTGELFF
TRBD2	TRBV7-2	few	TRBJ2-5	TGTGCCAGCAGCTCCCGACTCACTAGCGGGGTAAAAGAGACCCAGTACTTC	CASSSRLTSGVKETQYF
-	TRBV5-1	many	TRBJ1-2	TGCGCCAGCAGAGGCCCCGGACCCTTCGATAGCTACACCTTC	CASRGPGPFDSYTF
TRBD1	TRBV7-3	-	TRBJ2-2	TGTGCCAGCAGCCCGGGACAGAACATCGGGGAGCTGTTTTTT	CASSPGQNIGELFF
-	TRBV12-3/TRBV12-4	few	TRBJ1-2	TGTGCCAGCAGCCAAGACTGGGCAGGGTCCGGGGGCTACACCTTC	CASSQDWAGSGGYTF